Shown below are 28 T cell receptor beta chains from a single sample sequenced in a study of cytomegalovirus exposure and HLA in healthy donors. Vbeta (60) and Jbeta (13) primers were used in the PCR. The data were produced by immunoSEQ multiplex PCR, yet TCRdb's version contains in-frame clones alone and is incomplete. The table lists roughly 110,000 clones, roughly 72% of them singletons. The sequenced sample was PBMCs. The receptor set was obtained from a young man in good health and CMV-seronegative.

This clone was observed a handful of times. This chain links TRBV5-6 with TRBJ2-1, with 8 bases lining up with TRBD1. V was pared by 6 bases and J by 5 bases, with 10 bases of the junction left unmatched. The CDR3 runs 15 residues. In germline, CDR1 is SGHDT, CDR2 YYEEEE. The CDR3 here is CASTGTGGFNNEQFF. Written as DNA, the CDR3 is TGTGCCAGCACCGGAACAGGGGGGTTTAACAATGAGCAGTTCTTC.

This chain links TRBV2 with TRBJ2-7; perhaps TRBD2 as D (5 bases). This CDR3 spans 14 amino acids. V shed 8 bases and J shed 3 bases, with 17 bases lying between them. CDR1 SNHLY and CDR2 FYNNEI come from the germline V gene. The CDR3 region has the DNA TGTGCCAGCTTTAAAGAAGCGGTTAGCTACGAGCAGTACTTC. Translation gives CASFKEAVSYEQYF.

The chain employs TRBV6-5 and TRBJ2-3; 8 bases align to TRBD2. J gave up 8 bases and V 7 bases, and 11 bases lay outside the gene matches. CDR3 length equals 14 residues. CDR1 and CDR2 (germline): MNHEY, SVGAGI. The CDR3 is CASKSRREAVTQYF. In nucleotides, the CDR3 is TGTGCCAGCAAGTCTCGGCGGGAGGCGGTTACGCAGTATTTT.

The chain links TRBV19 to TRBJ2-7, with a possible D match to TRBD1 (6 bases). Germline CDR1 LNHDA, CDR2 SQIVND (reference sequence). Trimming left V 5 bases short and J 2 bases short, with 13 bases between. The CDR3 length is 14 residues. The CDR3 DNA reads as TGTGCCAGTAGTTTACAGGGACGGCCCTACGAGCAGTACTTC. It specifies CASSLQGRPYEQYF.

V is TRBV6-1 and J is TRBJ1-1, with D tentatively TRBD1 (6 bases). Germline V CDR1 and CDR2: MNHNS, SASEGT. The CDR3 has 15 amino acids. With 4 bases removed from V and 3 bases from J, the gap between germline ends came to 15 bases. The CDR3 sequence is CASSGGTLRDTEAFF. CDR3 bases: TGTGCCAGCAGTGGAGGGACACTTAGAGACACTGAAGCTTTCTTT.

The table lists this clone with a count of one. The chain carries TRBV6-6 and TRBJ2-1; D gene ambiguous. Between the trimmed V and J ends, which lost 2 bases and 0 bases, there was a span of 8 bases. The CDR3 has 15 amino acids. CDR1 MNHNY and CDR2 SVGAGI come from the germline V gene (reference sequence). As DNA, the CDR3 is TGTGCCAGCAGTTACGAGGCTAGCTCCTACAATGAGCAGTTCTTC. Its translation is CASSYEASSYNEQFF.

V usage is TRBV29-1 and J usage is TRBJ1-2; weak D call: TRBD1 (6 bases). The CDR3 is 13 residues long. V lost 3 bases, J lost 3 bases, and 11 bases lay in between. Germline V gene lookup returns CDR1 SQVTM and CDR2 ANQGSEA. The CDR3 DNA is TGCAGCGTTGATGCAGGGGCGGACTATGGCTACACCTTC. Residues: CSVDAGADYGYTF.

This clone was counted a few times. The chain has TRBV6-5 and TRBJ1-2; 8 bases agree with TRBD1. The CDR3 spans 13 residues. Losses at the gene ends were 8 bases for V and 5 bases for J; bases not matched to a gene: 7. Germline V lookup: CDR1 MNHEY, CDR2 SVGAGI. The CDR3 coding sequence is TGTGCCAGCCACCAGGGGGCTTCGTATGGCTACACCTTC. The encoded protein is CASHQGASYGYTF.

The chain joins TRBV6-6 to TRBJ2-7, with 7 bases that match TRBD1. This CDR3 region has 16 residues. V was clipped by 6 bases and J by 2 bases; unmatched bases: 13. The germline CDR1 and CDR2 sequences are MNHNY and SVGAGI (reference sequence). CDR3 DNA: TGTGCCAGCAGCAGAGGAGCCGGGACAGAGACCTACGAGCAGTACTTC. Protein product: CASSRGAGTETYEQYF.

This clone has only one observation. The chain combines TRBV2 with TRBJ1-5; a possible D gene is TRBD1 (6 bases). Germline V gene sequence: CDR1 SNHLY, CDR2 FYNNEI. Trimming pared 6 bases from V and 1 base from J, leaving 16 bases between. This CDR3 spans 16 amino acids. Written as DNA, the CDR3 is TGTGCCAGCAGGACGGGACACGTTTTAAGCAATCAGCCCCAGCATTTT. Translating it yields CASRTGHVLSNQPQHF.

This clone turned up a few times. The same CDR3 also results from other DNA sequences found in this sample. V gene TRBV6-6 combines with J gene TRBJ2-1, with D maybe TRBD2 (6 bases). Germline values: CDR1 MNHNY, CDR2 SVGAGI (reference sequence). Trimming removed 2 bases at V and 2 bases at J, with 10 bases between. This CDR3 has 15 amino acids. The CDR3 sequence is CASSYGTSAYNEQFF. CDR3 sequence (DNA): TGTGCCAGCAGTTACGGGACTTCAGCCTACAATGAGCAGTTCTTC.

The chain couples TRBV7-9 to TRBJ2-2; 7 nucleotides match TRBD2. The CDR3 is made up of 16 amino acids. V trimming: 5 bases; J trimming: 2 bases; junction bases outside the gene matches: 8. CDR1 is SEHNR, CDR2 FQNEAQ, per germline (reference sequence). DNA of the CDR3: TGTGCCAGCAGCCCACGGCTAGCGGATAACACCGGGGAGCTGTTTTTT. This gives the protein CASSPRLADNTGELFF.

The chain uses TRBV7-6 and TRBJ2-2; D possibly corresponds to TRBD1 (6 bases). The germline CDR1 and CDR2 sequences are SGHVS and FNYEAQ. The V gene lost 5 bases and the J gene lost 2 bases, with 9 bases spanning the gap. The CDR3 runs 14 residues. CDR3 sequence: CASSKGHNTGELFF. For the CDR3, the DNA is TGTGCCAGCAGCAAGGGACATAACACCGGGGAGCTGTTTTTT. The complete variable domain, with remaining parts taken from reference TRBV7-6 and TRBJ2-2, reads GAGVSQSPRYKVTKRGQDVALRCDPISGHVSLYWYRQALGQGPEFLTYFNYEAQQDKSGLPNDRFSAERPEGSISTLTIQRTEQRDSAMYRCASSKGHNTGELFFGEGSRLTVL.

This clone was seen a handful of times. The chain couples TRBV6-1 to TRBJ1-5; D unclear. The CDR3 covers 16 residues. Trimming removed 1 base at V and 0 bases at J, with 10 bases between. Germline V CDR1 and CDR2: MNHNS, SASEGT. CDR3 residues: CASSEVGLSSNQPQHF. The CDR3 DNA reads TGTGCCAGCAGTGAAGTAGGACTGAGTAGCAATCAGCCCCAGCATTTT.

This chain joins TRBV12-5 and TRBJ1-1; D uncertain. Trimming cost V 5 bases and J 0 bases, with 10 bases left between them. CDR1 and CDR2 from the germline V gene are LGHNT and FRNRAP. The CDR3 spans 14 residues. CDR3 protein: CASGLRMMNTEAFF. The CDR3 DNA sequence: TGTGCTAGTGGTCTCAGAATGATGAACACTGAAGCTTTCTTT.

The chain links TRBV2 to TRBJ1-2; perhaps TRBD1 as D (6 bases). Deletions cut 2 bases from V and 3 bases from J, with 13 bases between. Germline loops: CDR1 SNHLY, CDR2 FYNNEI. CDR3 size: 15 residues. The CDR3 DNA follows: TGTGCCAGCAGTGAAAGGGGGGGCGCGTACTATGGCTACACCTTC. This translates into CASSERGGAYYGYTF.

V is TRBV6-5 and J is TRBJ1-3; 10 nucleotides align to TRBD1. Germline V gene sequence: CDR1 MNHEY, CDR2 SVGAGI. Trimming cost V 4 bases and J 6 bases; bases outside gene matches: 9. CDR3 length: 16 amino acids. In DNA form, the CDR3 reads TGTGCCAGCAGTTCCAATGGGGGGACAGGGGCAAACACCATATATTTT. This sequence encodes CASSSNGGTGANTIYF.

The chain is built from TRBV5-5 and TRBJ1-3, with D perhaps TRBD1 (6 bases). Trimming cost V 2 bases and J 0 bases, with 12 bases left between them. CDR1 SGHKS and CDR2 YYEKEE come from the germline V gene (reference sequence). CDR3 size: 16 residues. In DNA, the CDR3 is TGTGCCAGCAGCTTCGGGGGGCCGAGCTCTGGAAACACCATATATTTT. It yields the protein CASSFGGPSSGNTIYF.

This clone was observed a few times. The chain combines TRBV13 with TRBJ2-7, with a possible D match to TRBD2 (6 bases). The CDR3 extends over 15 amino acids. Germline V gene lookup returns CDR1 PRHDT and CDR2 FYEKMQ (reference sequence). Trimming took 6 bases from V and 6 from J, leaving 21 bases between them. CDR3 bases: TGTGCCAGCAGTTCCGACGGGAACGGGAGTCCCGAGCAGTACTTC. This sequence encodes CASSSDGNGSPEQYF.

The rearrangement links TRBV9 to TRBJ1-2; D is possibly TRBD1 (5 bases). CDR1 and CDR2 from the germline V gene are SGDLS and YYNGEE. The CDR3 spans 12 residues. V was cut by 8 bases and J by 2 bases, with 10 bases left in between. The CDR3 nucleotides are TGTGCCAGTGGGGGGGGGAACTATGGCTACACCTTC. The encoded protein is CASGGGNYGYTF.

The rearrangement links TRBV15 to TRBJ2-3; D perhaps matches TRBD1 (5 bases). Germline lookup yields CDR1 LNHNV and CDR2 YYDKDF (reference sequence). The V end was cut by 0 bases, the J end by 0 bases, with 10 bases between. The CDR3 consists of 16 residues. For the CDR3, the DNA is TGTGCCACCAGCAGAGATGGGGCAGGGAGCACAGATACGCAGTATTTT. This translates into CATSRDGAGSTDTQYF. Using reference TRBV15 and TRBJ2-3 for the parts outside the CDR3, the full variable domain is DAMVIQNPRYQVTQFGKPVTLSCSQTLNHNVMYWYQQKSSQAPKLLFHYYDKDFNNEADTPDNFQSRRPNTSFCFLDIRSPGLGDTAMYLCATSRDGAGSTDTQYFGPGTRLTVL.

The chain joins TRBV6-6 to TRBJ2-5, with 11 bases identical to TRBD1. Germline V gene lookup returns CDR1 MNHNY and CDR2 SVGAGI (reference sequence). V gave up 4 bases and J gave up 6 bases; unmatched junction bases: 7. The CDR3 totals 15 residues. The DNA for the CDR3 is TGTGCCAGCAGTTCACCGGGACAGGGGGAGAAGACCCAGTACTTC. Translated: CASSSPGQGEKTQYF.

The chain carries TRBV5-1 and TRBJ2-7; 11 bases match TRBD2. Germline-derived CDR1 and CDR2 are SGHRS and YFSETQ. The CDR3 is made up of 16 amino acids. V lost 3 bases, J lost 2 bases, and 7 bases stayed unmatched. The CDR3 region is CASSSELAGATYEQYF. CDR3 nucleotides: TGCGCCAGCAGCTCCGAACTAGCGGGGGCCACCTACGAGCAGTACTTC.

CDR3 region: CASSETSNTGELFF. CDR3 DNA: TGTGCCAGCAGTGAAACCAGTAACACCGGGGAGCTGTTTTTT. The chain links TRBV2 to TRBJ2-2, with D unresolved. This CDR3 is 14 amino acids long. Germline V gene sequence: CDR1 SNHLY, CDR2 FYNNEI. V was shortened by 2 bases and J by 2 bases, with 6 bases between the two germline ends.

The rearrangement uses TRBV2 and TRBJ2-5; TRBD2 aligns across 9 bases. This CDR3 is built from 15 residues. Germline assignment: CDR1 SNHLY and CDR2 FYNNEI. The junction had 6 bases not matched to a gene; V was cut back by 2 bases and J by 5 bases. The CDR3, as DNA: TGTGCCAGCAGTGAAACGGCTAGCGGGATGGAGACCCAGTACTTC. This codes for CASSETASGMETQYF.

The DNA for the CDR3 is TGTGCCAGCAGTGTACGGACTGCTACTAATGAAAAACTGTTTTTT. Protein: CASSVRTATNEKLFF. The chain employs TRBV6-1 and TRBJ1-4; D call uncertain. The V end lost 4 bases, the J end lost 2 bases, and 11 bases lay between the germline ends. The CDR3 totals 15 residues. From germline, CDR1 is MNHNS and CDR2 SASEGT.

This rearrangement joins TRBV6-1 to TRBJ2-1, with TRBD2 matching over 9 bases. The J segment lost 1 base and the V segment lost 4 bases, leaving 8 bases of the junction unmatched. The germline gives CDR1 MNHNS, CDR2 SASEGT. The CDR3 contains 17 residues. The CDR3 here is CASSAISGGYSYNEQFF. For the CDR3, the DNA is TGTGCCAGCAGTGCGATTAGCGGGGGATATTCCTACAATGAGCAGTTCTTC.

This clone was detected a few times. The chain's CDR3 is CASSPGVRGVETQYF. CDR3 coding DNA: TGTGCCAGCAGCCCTGGTGTCAGGGGAGTAGAGACCCAGTACTTC. The rearrangement uses TRBV11-3 and TRBJ2-5; the D gene is possibly TRBD1 (6 bases). The CDR3 is made up of 15 amino acids. Germline V lookup: CDR1 SGHNT, CDR2 YENEEA. V shed 5 bases and J shed 4 bases, with 17 bases lying between them. The complete variable domain, with remaining parts taken from reference TRBV11-3 and TRBJ2-5, reads EAGVVQSPRYKIIEKKQPVAFWCNPISGHNTLYWYLQNLGQGPELLIRYENEEAVDDSQLPKDRFSAERLKGVDSTLKIQPAELGDSAVYLCASSPGVRGVETQYFGPGTRLLVL.